This entry concerns a single TCR beta chain. Its antigen is not identified. A read error may be the cause here, since a much bigger clone is one base away. Investigators profiled TCR beta VDJ and CDR3 from genomic DNA template. TCRdb processed the reads anew with MiXCR; each CDR3 protein has one entry. This sample has some 170,000 distinct CDR3 sequences; 47% occur once, and the top ten carry about 1.2%. The sample belongs to a study of CD8+CD57+ T cells in acquired aplastic anemia. Whole-study context: Yields of DNA that came from sorted CD4+ and CD8+ cells averaged about 3 ug.

Sequencing involved patients with CD8+CD57+ cell expansion previously shown by flow cytometry. Diagnosis of severe acquired aplastic anemia applied to all patients. The CDR3 extends over 13 amino acids. V was shortened by 3 bases and J by 3 bases, with 9 bases between the two germline ends. Germline loops: CDR1 KGHSH, CDR2 LQKENI. Notes on the study in general: Patients and controls turned out to have roughly 31 CD8+ CDR3 sequences in common. CD8+ Simpson's diversity did not differ significantly between patients and controls.

The sequence came from a human donor with aplastic anemia. Sequenced: sorted CD4+, CD8+, or CD8+CD57+ T cells (not recorded which) from PBMCs. This chain connects TRBV18 to TRBJ2-7; D unclear. The CDR3 protein is CASSPLADYEQYF. The DNA of the CDR3 is TGTGCCAGCTCACCGTTGGCAGACTACGAGCAGTACTTC. Drawing the rest from reference TRBV18 and TRBJ2-7, the complete variable domain is NAGVMQNPRHLVRRRGQEARLRCSPMKGHSHVYWYRQLPEEGLKFMVYLQKENIIDESGMPKERFSAEFPKEGPSILRIQQVVRGDSAAYFCASSPLADYEQYFGPGTRLTVT.